The 27 T cell receptor beta chains below all came from one sample that was sequenced in a study of blood T cells in healthy people across ages. Alongside a J-beta primer mix, a sample-barcoded 5' primer served in a second PCR lasting 7 to 11 cycles. TCRdb reprocessed the 5' RACE reads with MiXCR, giving one entry per CDR3 protein. This table holds some 1.6 million distinct CDR3 sequences, about 31% found once. Sequencing was done on a sample of blood. The receptors were gathered from a woman in her twenties or thirties in good health.

V gene TRBV20-1 combines with J gene TRBJ1-1; 7 bases are a match to TRBD1. CDR3 length equals 13 residues. The V segment lost 2 bases and the J segment 4 bases; nucleotides outside the gene matches: 4. Germline V gene data show CDR1 as DFQATT and CDR2 as SNEGSKA (reference sequence). CDR3 residues: CSARIRTGTEAFF. The DNA for the CDR3 is TGCAGTGCTAGAATCCGGACAGGCACTGAAGCTTTCTTT.

The rearrangement links TRBV6-2 or TRBV6-3 to TRBJ2-1; D assignment may be TRBD1 or TRBD2 (5 bases each). The CDR3 length is 11 residues. V lost 6 bases and J 15 bases, leaving 15 bases between the germline ends. The germline V gene encodes CDR1 MNHEY and CDR2 SVGEGT. The DNA for the CDR3 is TGTGCCAGCAGGTGGGACGCTCGGAGGTTCTTC. Residues: CASRWDARRFF.

The chain has TRBV20-1 and TRBJ1-2, with TRBD1 identical over 7 bases. This CDR3 is built from 16 residues. The ends lost 0 bases at V and 2 bases at J; junction bases unmatched: 9. From germline, CDR1 is DFQATT and CDR2 SNEGSKA (reference sequence). CDR3 in amino acids: CSARDNQGGWNYGYTF. The CDR3 region has the DNA TGCAGTGCTAGAGATAATCAGGGGGGGTGGAACTATGGCTACACCTTC.

This rearrangement joins TRBV12-3 or TRBV12-4 to TRBJ2-2, with D perhaps TRBD1 or TRBD2 (5 bases each). The CDR3 contains 14 residues. With 6 bases removed from V and 6 bases from J, the gap between germline ends came to 14 bases. The CDR3 bases are TGTGCCAGCAGCTCCGGGACCCGAGCCGGGGAGCTGTTTTTT. Protein sequence: CASSSGTRAGELFF.

This clonotype was observed many times. At one end, the junction sequence differs from germline, possibly due to a read error. V and J are TRBV5-1 and TRBJ2-3; D is undetermined. The CDR3 runs to 14 residues. The germline gives CDR1 SGHRS, CDR2 YFSETQ. CDR3 sequence (DNA): TGTGCCAGCAGCTTAGGGCGGATCACAGATACGCAGTATTTT. It codes for CASSLGRITDTQYF. The whole variable domain, filled in from reference TRBV5-1 and TRBJ2-3, reads KAGVTQTPRYLIKTRGQQVTLSCSPISGHRSVSWYQQTPGQGLQFLFEYFSETQRNKGNFPGRFSGRQFSNSRSEMNVSTLELGDSALYLCASSLGRITDTQYFGPGTRLTVL.

This sequence joins TRBV6-5 and TRBJ2-7; D call uncertain. Per the germline V gene, CDR1 is MNHEY and CDR2 is SVGAGI. CDR3 size: 15 residues. V lost 0 bases, J lost 5 bases, and 14 bases lay in between. In DNA, the CDR3 is TGTGCCAGCAGTTACTCGATCCTAACGAACCACGAGCAGTACTTC. Encoded protein: CASSYSILTNHEQYF.

The chain couples TRBV5-4 to TRBJ2-3; the D is unclear. V lost 6 bases to trimming and J lost 4 bases, with 12 bases between them. The germline CDR1 and CDR2 sequences are SGHNT and YYREEE (reference sequence). The CDR3 has 13 amino acids. CDR3 nucleotides: TGTGCCAGCACCACAGACCCCCCAGATACGCAGTATTTT. Residues: CASTTDPPDTQYF. Full variable domain (rest looked up from reference TRBV5-4 and TRBJ2-3): ETGVTQSPTHLIKTRGQQVTLRCSSQSGHNTVSWYQQALGQGPQFIFQYYREEENGRGNFPPRFSGLQFPNYSSELNVNALELDDSALYLCASTTDPPDTQYFGPGTRLTVL.

The chain couples TRBV28 to TRBJ2-5, with 12 bases that match TRBD2. Unmatched junction bases numbered 13, after V lost 5 bases and J lost 12 bases. The CDR3 is 15 amino acids. Germline CDR1 is MDHEN and CDR2 is SYDVKM. The CDR3 nucleotides are TGTGCCAGCAGTCGGAGACTAGCGGGGGATCCTTCGAAGTACTTC. This translates into CASSRRLAGDPSKYF.

About this clonotype: The junction differs from germline at one of its ends, possibly a read error. The CDR3 sequence: CASSFRGSPSSYERYF. CDR3 in DNA: TGCGCCAGCAGCTTTCGGGGGTCACCGAGCTCCTACGAGCGGTACTTC. This chain uses TRBV4-1 with TRBJ2-7; D is perhaps TRBD2 (6 bases). CDR1 and CDR2 (germline): MGHRA, YSYEKL. This CDR3 has 16 residues.

This rearrangement joins TRBV2 to TRBJ2-1; D is uncertain. From germline, CDR1 is SNHLY and CDR2 FYNNEI. CDR3 length: 16 amino acids. The V end was cut by 1 base, the J end by 2 bases, with 12 bases between. CDR3 region: CASSEEDYTTYNEQFF. The CDR3 DNA follows: TGTGCCAGCAGTGAAGAAGATTACACTACCTACAATGAGCAGTTCTTC.

The chain recombines TRBV27 with TRBJ2-1; TRBD1 is a possible D gene (7 bases). The V gene's germline CDR1 is MNHEY and CDR2 SMNVEV (reference sequence). Trimming cost V 6 bases and J 3 bases, with 18 bases left between them. This CDR3 contains 16 residues. The CDR3, as DNA: TGTGCCAGCAGAACAGGGGTCCCGGGAGTCTACAATGAGCAGTTCTTC. The encoded protein is CASRTGVPGVYNEQFF.

This clonotype was counted many times. The CDR3 is CASSQTMARGPNEQYF. CDR3 nucleotide sequence: TGCGCCAGCAGCCAAACGATGGCCAGGGGGCCCAACGAGCAGTACTTC. The V and J genes are TRBV4-1 and TRBJ2-7, with 8 nucleotides matching TRBD1. The length of the CDR3 is 16 residues. V lost 2 bases and J lost 5; bases outside the gene matches: 11. Per the germline V gene, CDR1 is MGHRA and CDR2 is YSYEKL.

The genes are TRBV5-1 and TRBJ2-5; a possible D gene is TRBD2 (5 bases). Germline CDR1 reads SGHRS; CDR2 reads YFSETQ. Trimming took 7 bases from V and 5 from J, leaving 12 bases between them. The CDR3 loop spans 12 amino acids. The CDR3 loop reads CASGGSKETQYF. The CDR3 DNA sequence: TGCGCCAGCGGAGGAAGTAAGGAGACCCAGTACTTC.

This sequence joins TRBV5-1 and TRBJ2-7; 9 bases map to TRBD2. With V trimmed by 0 bases and J by 0 bases, 13 bases remained unmatched. The CDR3 is made up of 19 amino acids. Germline assignment: CDR1 SGHRS and CDR2 YFSETQ. This chain's CDR3 is CASSLGGSSGRSSSYEQYF. CDR3 DNA: TGCGCCAGCAGCTTGGGTGGTTCGAGCGGGAGGTCGAGCTCCTACGAGCAGTACTTC.

This clonotype has just a few counts. The CDR3 nucleotides read TGTGCCTGTTCAAGACAGGCGAACACTGAAGCTTTCTTT. Its protein product is CACSRQANTEAFF. V is TRBV30 and J is TRBJ1-1, with a tentative D call TRBD1 (6 bases). Deletions cut 6 bases from V and 1 base from J, with 12 bases between. The V gene's germline CDR1 is GTSNPN and CDR2 SVGIG (reference sequence). The CDR3 contains 13 residues.

This clonotype was seen only a few times. The gene calls are TRBV7-9 and TRBJ2-1; D is possibly TRBD1 (6 bases). The CDR3 totals 17 residues. V was pared by 4 bases and J by 0 bases, with 16 bases between. Germline-derived CDR1 and CDR2 are SEHNR and FQNEAQ (reference sequence). CDR3 bases: TGTGCCAGCAGCTCCAGGGTTGACAGGAGCTCCTACAATGAGCAGTTCTTC. Amino acid sequence: CASSSRVDRSSYNEQFF. Full variable domain (outside the CDR3, taken from reference TRBV7-9 and TRBJ2-1): DTGVSQNPRHKITKRGQNVTFRCDPISEHNRLYWYRQTLGQGPEFLTYFQNEAQLEKSRLLSDRFSAERPKGSFSTLEIQRTEQGDSAMYLCASSSRVDRSSYNEQFFGPGTRLTVL.

The chain has TRBV11-1 and TRBJ2-5; tentatively, D is TRBD2 (6 bases). Near its end, the DNA agrees better with TRBJ2-7, so the J call may be wrong. From germline, CDR1 is SGHAT and CDR2 FQDESV (reference sequence). CDR3 length: 15 residues. CDR3 loop: CASSKAGGPVDEQYF. In DNA, the CDR3 is TGTGCCAGCAGCAAGGCCGGGGGTCCTGTCGACGAGCAGTACTTC.

This clonotype was detected many times. The rearrangement links TRBV12-3 or TRBV12-4 to TRBJ1-5; D not resolved. The CDR3 spans 15 residues. V shed 6 bases and J shed 2 bases, with 14 bases lying between them. The CDR3 DNA reads as TGTGCCAGCAGCCTCAGCGGGTTGGGCAATCAGCCCCAGCATTTT. Encoded protein: CASSLSGLGNQPQHF.

This clonotype has more than one count but fewer than ten. V gene TRBV6-6 combines with J gene TRBJ2-7; D ambiguous. Germline V gives CDR1 MNHNY, CDR2 SVGAGI (reference sequence). V was cut by 4 bases and J by 0 bases, with 13 bases left in between. The CDR3 is 15 residues long. The CDR3 DNA reads as TGTGCCAGCAGTTCACCGAGTGTGAGCTCCTACGAGCAGTACTTC. Protein product: CASSSPSVSSYEQYF.

This clonotype was counted a few times. V usage is TRBV29-1 and J usage is TRBJ1-2; 8 bases fit TRBD1. V lost 2 bases to trimming and J lost 5 bases; unmatched junction nucleotides: 4. The V gene's germline CDR1 is SQVTM and CDR2 ANQGSEA. There are 13 residues in the CDR3. CDR3 region: CSVERDRLYGYTF. In DNA, the CDR3 is TGCAGCGTTGAACGGGACAGGCTATATGGCTACACCTTC.

J is TRBJ1-2 and V is TRBV28; D call uncertain. Trimming removed 6 bases at V and 5 bases at J, with 13 bases between. The CDR3 is 13 amino acids. Per germline, CDR1 MDHEN and CDR2 SYDVKM. This chain's CDR3 is CASRASDIYGYTF. As DNA, the CDR3 is TGTGCCAGCAGGGCCTCGGATATATATGGCTACACCTTC.

In this sample, this clonotype turned up a few times. The V call is TRBV6-1, the J call TRBJ1-1, with 7 bases matching TRBD1. The germline V gene encodes CDR1 MNHNS and CDR2 SASEGT. The CDR3 contains 16 residues. After removal of 5 bases from V and 1 base from J, the junction contained 10 bases not matched to a gene. The CDR3 reads CASSRGVRGPNTEAFF. The CDR3 DNA reads TGTGCCAGCAGTAGGGGTGTAAGGGGGCCGAACACTGAAGCTTTCTTT.

Of note for this clonotype: At one boundary the junction diverges from the germline segment, which might be a read error. The chain employs TRBV3-1 and TRBJ1-1; D may be TRBD1 (5 bases). Germline CDR1 LGHDT, CDR2 YNNKEL (reference sequence). CDR3 length: 14 amino acids. CDR3 sequence reads: CASSPLGTTSETFF. The CDR3 DNA is TGTGCCAGCAGCCCGCTTGGGACTACAAGTGAAACTTTCTTT.

The CDR3 DNA follows: TGTGCCAGCAGATTCTATGGGGACGGGCAGTACTTC. Protein: CASRFYGDGQYF. J is TRBJ2-7 and V is TRBV6-1; D possibly matches TRBD1 or TRBD2 (5 bases each). Trimming removed 6 bases from V and 9 bases from J, with 15 bases in between. The V gene's germline CDR1 is MNHNS and CDR2 SASEGT. This CDR3 has 12 amino acids.

The count of this clonotype is one. The chain recombines TRBV20-1 with TRBJ2-1; D could derive from TRBD1 or TRBD2 (5 bases each). Germline loops: CDR1 DFQATT, CDR2 SNEGSKA (reference sequence). The V gene lost 2 bases and the J gene lost 8 bases, with 13 bases spanning the gap. The CDR3 runs 13 residues. The DNA of the CDR3 is TGCAGTGCTAGATCGGGGACCGGGCATGAGCAGTTCTTC. This translates into CSARSGTGHEQFF.

This chain joins TRBV7-2 and TRBJ2-3, with TRBD2 matching over 9 bases. The V and J ends lost 1 base and 3 bases, in that order; junction bases with no gene match: 11. Germline CDR1 is SGHTA and CDR2 is FQGNSA. CDR3 length equals 18 residues. The CDR3 bases are TGTGCCAGCAGCTTAGAACTTTTGGCGGGGGGGCTGACAGATACGCAGTATTTT. Protein product: CASSLELLAGGLTDTQYF.

This rearrangement joins TRBV7-9 to TRBJ2-5; 16 nucleotides line up with TRBD2. The trim removed 5 bases at V and 5 bases at J, leaving 8 bases unmatched. CDR1 is SEHNR, CDR2 FQNEAQ, per germline (reference sequence). The CDR3 extends over 17 amino acids. In DNA form, the CDR3 reads TGTGCCAGCAGCACGGGACTAGCGGGGGGGTATCGGGAGACCCAGTACTTC. This translates into CASSTGLAGGYRETQYF.